Here is one T cell receptor (beta chain) with its context. The source of the sample is a study of blood T cells in healthy people across ages. It was with a sample-barcoded 5' primer and a J-beta primer mix that a second PCR of roughly 7 to 12 cycles was run. A single record per CDR3 protein comes from TCRdb applying MiXCR to the 5' RACE reads. This table holds roughly 900,000 distinct CDR3 sequences, roughly 52% found once. Trimming took off 3 bases at V and 0 bases at J, with 8 bases between the two ends. The CDR3 is 14 residues long. The germline CDR1 and CDR2 sequences are LGHNT and FRNRAP. This TCR came from a man aged 25 to 40 in good health. J is TRBJ2-5 and V is TRBV12-5; D gene ambiguous. The sequenced sample was blood. Here the CDR3 reads CASGLYLDQETQYF. The DNA for the CDR3 is TGTGCTAGTGGTTTATATCTAGACCAAGAGACCCAGTACTTC.